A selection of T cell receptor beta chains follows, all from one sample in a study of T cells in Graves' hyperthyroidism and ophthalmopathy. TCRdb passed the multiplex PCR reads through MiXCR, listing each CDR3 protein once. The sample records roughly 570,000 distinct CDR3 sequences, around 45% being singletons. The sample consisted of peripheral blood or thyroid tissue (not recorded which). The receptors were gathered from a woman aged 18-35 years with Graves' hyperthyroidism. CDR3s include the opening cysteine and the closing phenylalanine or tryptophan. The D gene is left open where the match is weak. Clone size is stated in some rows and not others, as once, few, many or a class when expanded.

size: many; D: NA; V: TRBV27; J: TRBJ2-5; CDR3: CASSVSGHPQETQYF; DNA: TGTGCCAGCAGTGTTAGTGGACACCCACAAGAGACCCAGTACTTC
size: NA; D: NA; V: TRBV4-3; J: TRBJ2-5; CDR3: CASSQPGVGGIQETQYF; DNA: TGCGCCAGCAGCCAACCGGGCGTCGGCGGGATCCAAGAGACCCAGTACTTC
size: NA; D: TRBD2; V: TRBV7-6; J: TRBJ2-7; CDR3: CATPSGRMVEQYF; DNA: TGTGCGACCCCTAGCGGGAGGATGGTCGAGCAGTACTTC
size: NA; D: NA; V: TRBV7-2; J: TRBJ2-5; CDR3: CASSHSGGAQYF; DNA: TGTGCCAGCAGCCATTCTGGCGGGGCTCAGTACTTC
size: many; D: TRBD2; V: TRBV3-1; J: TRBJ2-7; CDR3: CASSQEGGNYEQYF; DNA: TGTGCCAGCAGCCAAGAGGGAGGGAACTACGAGCAGTACTTC
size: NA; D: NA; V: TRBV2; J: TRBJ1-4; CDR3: CASRILVSVNEKLFF; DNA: TGTGCCAGCAGAATCTTAGTATCGGTCAATGAAAAACTGTTTTTT
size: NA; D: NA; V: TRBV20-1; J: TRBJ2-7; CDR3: CSARQEGYEQYF; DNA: TGCAGTGCTCGACAGGAAGGGTACGAGCAGTACTTC
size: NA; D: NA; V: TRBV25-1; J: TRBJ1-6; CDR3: CASSEYWSGSDTGDRSNSPLHF; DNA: TGTGCCAGCAGTGAATATTGGAGCGGGAGTGACACCGGGGATCGGAGTAATTCACCCCTCCACTTT
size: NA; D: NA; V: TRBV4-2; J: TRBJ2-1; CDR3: CASSPGGANNEQFF; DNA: TGTGCCAGCAGCCCGGGGGGCGCTAACAATGAGCAGTTCTTC
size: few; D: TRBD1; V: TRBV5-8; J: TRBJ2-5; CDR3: CASSSQRDRVLETQYF; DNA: TGTGCCAGCAGTTCTCAACGGGACAGGGTCTTAGAGACCCAGTACTTC
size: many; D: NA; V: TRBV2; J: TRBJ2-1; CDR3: CASRTQGPFYNEQFF; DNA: TGTGCCAGCAGAACCCAGGGACCGTTCTACAATGAGCAGTTCTTC
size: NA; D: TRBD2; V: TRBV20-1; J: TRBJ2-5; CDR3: CSYLGGPGETQYF; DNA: TGCAGTTACTTGGGAGGGCCGGGAGAGACCCAGTACTTC
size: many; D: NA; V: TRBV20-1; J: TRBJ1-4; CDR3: CSARVGAGSEKLFF; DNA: TGCAGTGCTAGAGTAGGAGCCGGGAGTGAAAAACTGTTTTTT
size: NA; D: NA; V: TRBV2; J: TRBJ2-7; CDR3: CASSVGRPDAGNEQYF; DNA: TGTGCCAGCAGTGTTGGCAGACCAGACGCGGGAAATGAGCAGTACTTC
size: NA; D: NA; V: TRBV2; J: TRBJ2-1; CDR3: CASSRGLNEQFF; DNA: TGTGCCAGCAGTAGGGGACTCAATGAGCAGTTCTTC
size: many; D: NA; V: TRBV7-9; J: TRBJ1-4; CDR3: CASSLARWGLGEKLFF; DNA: TGTGCCAGCAGCTTAGCGAGATGGGGGCTGGGTGAAAAACTGTTTTTT
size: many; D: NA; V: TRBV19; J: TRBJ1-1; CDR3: CASSIVQMNTEAFF; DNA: TGTGCCAGTAGTATAGTACAGATGAACACTGAAGCTTTCTTT
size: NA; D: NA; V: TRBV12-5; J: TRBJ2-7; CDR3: CASGLWGRSDEQYF; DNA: TGTGCTAGTGGTTTGTGGGGGAGAAGCGACGAGCAGTACTTC
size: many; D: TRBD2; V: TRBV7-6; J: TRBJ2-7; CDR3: CASSRRGTSTGEQYF; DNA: TGTGCCAGCAGCCGGAGAGGGACTAGTACGGGCGAGCAGTACTTC
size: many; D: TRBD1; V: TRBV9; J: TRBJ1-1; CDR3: CASSAGQGYTEAFF; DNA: TGTGCCAGCAGCGCCGGACAGGGGTACACTGAAGCTTTCTTT
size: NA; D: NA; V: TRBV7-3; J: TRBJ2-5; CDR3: CASSSSPRGVSETQYF; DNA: TGTGCCAGCAGCTCAAGTCCGAGGGGGGTGTCAGAGACCCAGTACTTC
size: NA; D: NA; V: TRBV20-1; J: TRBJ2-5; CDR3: CSARDPAGQETQYF; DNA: TGCAGTGCTAGAGATCCCGCAGGGCAAGAGACCCAGTACTTC
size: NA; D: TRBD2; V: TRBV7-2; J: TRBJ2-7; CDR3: CASSQGPGTTSYEQYF; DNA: TGCGCCAGCAGCCAAGGCCCCGGGACTACCTCGTACGAGCAGTACTTC
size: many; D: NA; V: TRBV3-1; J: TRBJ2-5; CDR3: CASSPSRRRQETQYF; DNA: TGTGCCAGCAGCCCTTCCCGACGCCGACAAGAGACCCAGTACTTC
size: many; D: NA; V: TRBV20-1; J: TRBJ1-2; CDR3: CSPSPGDYGYTF; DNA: TGCAGCCCGAGTCCAGGGGACTATGGCTACACCTTC
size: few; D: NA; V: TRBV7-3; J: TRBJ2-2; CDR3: CASSLSGIIGELFF; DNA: TGTGCCAGCAGCTTGAGTGGGATTATCGGGGAGCTGTTTTTT
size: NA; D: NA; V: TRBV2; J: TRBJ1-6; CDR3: CASSLYRPYNSPLHF; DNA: TGTGCCAGCAGTTTATACAGGCCATATAATTCACCCCTCCACTTT
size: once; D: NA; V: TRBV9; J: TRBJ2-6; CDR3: CASSVLDSGANVPTF; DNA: TGTGCCAGCAGCGTCCTAGACTCTGGGGCCAACGTCCCGACTTTC
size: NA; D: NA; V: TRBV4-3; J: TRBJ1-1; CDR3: CASSHDQALTEAFF; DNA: TGCGCCAGCAGCCACGATCAGGCGCTTACTGAAGCTTTCTTT
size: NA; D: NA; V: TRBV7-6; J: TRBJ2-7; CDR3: CASRAELSSYEQYF; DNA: TGTGCCAGTAGAGCGGAGCTGAGCTCCTACGAGCAGTACTTC
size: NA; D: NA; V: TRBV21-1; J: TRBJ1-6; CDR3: CASSVTDIYNSPLHF; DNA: TGTGCCAGCAGCGTTACGGACATATATAATTCACCCCTCCACTTT
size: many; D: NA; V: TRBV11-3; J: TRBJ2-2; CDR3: CASSLQTGGELFF; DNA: TGTGCCAGCAGCTTACAAACGGGCGGGGAGCTGTTTTTT
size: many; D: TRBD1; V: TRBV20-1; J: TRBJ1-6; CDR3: CSARVTDRGLSYNSPLHF; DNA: TGCAGTGCTAGAGTAACTGACAGGGGTTTATCCTATAATTCACCCCTCCACTTT
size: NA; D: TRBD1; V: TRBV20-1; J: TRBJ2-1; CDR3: CSAEDRSSYNEQFF; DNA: TGCAGTGCTGAGGACAGGTCTTCCTACAATGAGCAGTTCTTC
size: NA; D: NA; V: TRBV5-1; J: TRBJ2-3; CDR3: CASSSPRGGTDTQYF; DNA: TGCGCCAGCAGCTCCCCACGGGGAGGCACAGATACGCAGTATTTT
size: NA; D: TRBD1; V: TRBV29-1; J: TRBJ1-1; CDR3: CSVDIQGLGTEAFF; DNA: TGCAGCGTTGATATACAGGGGTTAGGAACTGAAGCTTTCTTT
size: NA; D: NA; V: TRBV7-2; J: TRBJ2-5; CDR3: CANSLNSTRQETQYF; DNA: TGTGCCAACAGCTTAAATTCGACCAGACAAGAGACCCAGTACTTC
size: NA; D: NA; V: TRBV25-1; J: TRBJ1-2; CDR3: CASSARWSGAGYTF; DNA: TGTGCCAGCAGTGCAAGATGGTCAGGAGCTGGCTACACCTTC
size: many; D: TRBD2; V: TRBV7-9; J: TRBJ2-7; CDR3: CASSLAREREQYF; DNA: TGTGCCAGCAGCTTAGCGCGGGAGCGGGAGCAGTACTTC
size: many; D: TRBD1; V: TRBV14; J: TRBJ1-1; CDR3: CASSQRGRGTEAFF; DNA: TGTGCCAGCAGCCAGAGGGGGCGCGGCACTGAAGCTTTCTTT
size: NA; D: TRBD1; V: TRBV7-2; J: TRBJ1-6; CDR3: CASSLQGQGGDSPLHF; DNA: TGTGCCAGCAGCTTACAGGGACAGGGAGGGGATTCACCCCTCCACTTT
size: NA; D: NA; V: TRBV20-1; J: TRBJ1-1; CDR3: CSARGRITKAFF; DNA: TGCAGTGCTAGGGGACGTATCACTAAAGCTTTCTTT
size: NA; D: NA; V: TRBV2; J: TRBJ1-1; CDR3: CASSGPSGEVNTEASF; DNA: TGTGCCAGCAGTGGCCCCTCGGGGGAAGTGAACACTGAAGCTTCCTTT
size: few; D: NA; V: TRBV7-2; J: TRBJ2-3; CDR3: CASSYRPGSTDTQYF; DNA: TGTGCCAGCAGCTACCGTCCAGGAAGCACAGATACGCAGTATTTT
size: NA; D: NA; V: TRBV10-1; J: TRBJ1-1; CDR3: CASSESRPNTEAFF; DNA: TGCGCCAGCAGTGAGTCGCGGCCGAACACTGAAGCTTTCTTT
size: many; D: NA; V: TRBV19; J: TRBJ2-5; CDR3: CASSVQGGETQYF; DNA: TGTGCCAGTAGTGTACAGGGAGGGGAGACCCAGTACTTC
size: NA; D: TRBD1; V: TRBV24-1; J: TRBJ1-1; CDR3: CAICAGQGTEAFF; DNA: TGTGCCATCTGCGCGGGACAGGGCACTGAAGCTTTCTTT
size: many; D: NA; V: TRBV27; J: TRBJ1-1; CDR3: CASSSITGNTEAFF; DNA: TGTGCCAGCAGTTCCATTACAGGTAACACTGAAGCTTTCTTT
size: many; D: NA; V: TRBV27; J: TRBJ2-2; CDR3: CASSPGLLNTGELFF; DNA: TGTGCCAGCAGCCCGGGACTCCTGAACACCGGGGAGCTGTTTTTT
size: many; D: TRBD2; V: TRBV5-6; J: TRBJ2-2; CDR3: CASGLAGGATGELFF; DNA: TGTGCCAGCGGACTAGCGGGAGGGGCCACCGGGGAGCTGTTTTTT
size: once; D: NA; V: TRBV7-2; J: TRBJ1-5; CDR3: CASSLGHQETQHF; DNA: TGTGCCAGCAGCTTAGGGCACCAAGAGACCCAGCATTTT
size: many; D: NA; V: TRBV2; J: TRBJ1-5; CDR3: CASSGTTNQPQHF; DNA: TGTGCCAGCAGTGGGACAACGAATCAGCCCCAGCATTTT
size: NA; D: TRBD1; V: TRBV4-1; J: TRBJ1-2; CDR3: CASSQDGQGGGYTF; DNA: TGCGCCAGCAGCCAAGATGGACAGGGCGGTGGCTACACCTTC
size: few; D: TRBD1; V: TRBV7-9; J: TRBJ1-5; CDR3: CASSLARGLVGEQPQHF; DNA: TGTGCCAGCAGCTTAGCAAGGGGGCTGGTAGGTGAACAGCCCCAGCATTTT
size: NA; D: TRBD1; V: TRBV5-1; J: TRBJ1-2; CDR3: CASRPRRWDRNYGYTF; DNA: TGCGCCAGCAGGCCGAGACGTTGGGACAGAAACTATGGCTACACCTTC